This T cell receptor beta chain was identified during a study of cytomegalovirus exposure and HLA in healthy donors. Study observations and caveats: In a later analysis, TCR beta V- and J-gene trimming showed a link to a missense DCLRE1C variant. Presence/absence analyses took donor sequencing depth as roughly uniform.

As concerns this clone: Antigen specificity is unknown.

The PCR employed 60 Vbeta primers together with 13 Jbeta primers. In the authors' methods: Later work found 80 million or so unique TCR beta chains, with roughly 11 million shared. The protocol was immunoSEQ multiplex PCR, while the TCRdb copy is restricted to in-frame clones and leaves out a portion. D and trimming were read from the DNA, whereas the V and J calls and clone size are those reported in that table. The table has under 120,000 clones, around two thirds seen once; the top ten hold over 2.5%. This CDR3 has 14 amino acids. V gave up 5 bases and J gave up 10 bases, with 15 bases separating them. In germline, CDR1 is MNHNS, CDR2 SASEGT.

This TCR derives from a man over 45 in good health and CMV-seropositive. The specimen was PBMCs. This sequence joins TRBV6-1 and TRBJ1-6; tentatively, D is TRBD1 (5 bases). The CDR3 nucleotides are TGTGCCAGCAGTATGCGGGGCGCAGGGTCACCCCTCCACTTT. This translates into CASSMRGAGSPLHF.